These T cell receptor beta chains were read from a single sample in a study of shared clonotypes between healthy human individuals. TCRdb's copy holds only in-frame clones and misses some; the assay was immunoSEQ multiplex PCR. The data show around 1.9 million clones, 93% seen once. Sequencing used naive CD8+ T cells from PBMCs. The receptors stem from a man aged 18-30 years in good health. Some clones in this sample may be carry-over from other donors' samples. The CDR3 runs from the conserved cysteine through the conserved F or W. D genes are given only for firm matches. Not all rows give a size; the values are once, few, many and, for expanded clones, a class.

D gene | J gene | V gene | clone size | CDR3 protein | CDR3 DNA
- | TRBJ1-3 | TRBV19 | - | CASTPTTSSGNTIYF | TGTGCCAGTACCCCTACGACCAGCTCTGGAAACACCATATATTTT
- | TRBJ1-2 | TRBV28 | - | CASRPRVVLAPYGYTF | TGTGCCAGCAGACCCCGGGTGGTTTTAGCTCCCTATGGCTACACCTTC
- | TRBJ2-7 | TRBV6-5 | - | CASSYAPGAYEQYF | TGTGCCAGCAGTTACGCACCAGGGGCCTACGAGCAGTACTTC
TRBD1 | TRBJ2-2 | TRBV19 | few | CASRDRDYTGELFF | TGTGCCAGTAGGGACAGGGATTACACCGGGGAGCTGTTTTTT
TRBD1 | TRBJ1-2 | TRBV11-2 | - | CASSLDLGQGAAYGYTF | TGTGCCAGCAGCTTAGATTTGGGACAGGGGGCAGCGTATGGCTACACCTTC
TRBD1 | TRBJ2-5 | TRBV2 | - | CASRGQPGTETQYF | TGTGCCAGCAGGGGACAGCCGGGGACGGAGACCCAGTACTTC
TRBD2 | TRBJ2-1 | TRBV27 | - | CASRPGGSDEQFF | TGTGCCAGCAGACCTGGCGGGAGCGATGAGCAGTTCTTC
- | TRBJ1-1 | TRBV2 | few | CASRGWGTEAFF | TGTGCCAGCAGGGGCTGGGGCACTGAAGCTTTCTTT
- | TRBJ1-5 | TRBV6-6 | few | CASSYSRTRSNQPQHF | TGTGCCAGCAGTTACTCTAGGACACGTAGCAATCAGCCCCAGCATTTT
- | TRBJ2-1 | TRBV27 | - | CASSPSGGYNEQFF | TGTGCCAGCAGCCCCTCTGGCGGGTACAATGAGCAGTTCTTC
- | TRBJ2-7 | TRBV7-6 | - | CASSLESSSYEQYF | TGTGCCAGCAGCTTAGAGTCTAGCTCCTACGAGCAGTACTTC
- | TRBJ2-7 | TRBV9 | - | CASSVDGRAGYEQYF | TGTGCCAGCAGCGTAGACGGCAGGGCAGGGTACGAGCAGTACTTC
TRBD1 | TRBJ1-5 | TRBV5-7 | - | CASSVATGERIDQPQHF | TGTGCCAGCAGCGTGGCGACAGGGGAACGTATCGATCAGCCCCAGCATTTT
TRBD1 | TRBJ2-7 | TRBV9 | - | CASSAHRGPDEQYF | TGTGCCAGCAGCGCACACAGGGGGCCCGACGAGCAGTACTTC
- | TRBJ2-1 | TRBV5-4 | - | CASSFRPNYNEQFF | TGTGCCAGCAGCTTCCGACCGAACTACAATGAGCAGTTCTTC
- | TRBJ1-5 | TRBV7-8 | once | CASSLETLYSNQPQHF | TGTGCCAGCAGCTTAGAGACACTTTATAGCAATCAGCCCCAGCATTTT
- | TRBJ1-3 | TRBV21-1 | - | CASSNVGQGIGNTIYF | -
- | TRBJ2-7 | TRBV5-4 | once | CASSLKAPSEYEQYF | TGTGCCAGCAGCTTGAAGGCCCCTTCGGAGTACGAGCAGTACTTC
TRBD1 | TRBJ1-2 | TRBV2 | - | CASRFRAGQPLGDGYTF | TGTGCCAGCAGGTTTAGGGCGGGACAGCCACTTGGGGATGGCTACACCTTC
- | TRBJ2-7 | TRBV7-3 | - | CASSLTRGKHEQYF | TGTGCCAGCAGCTTAACTAGGGGGAAGCACGAGCAGTACTTC
TRBD2 | TRBJ2-1 | TRBV6-5 | - | CASRNIAGEYNEQFF | TGTGCCAGCAGGAATATAGCGGGAGAGTACAATGAGCAGTTCTTC
- | TRBJ2-7 | TRBV5-4 | once | CASSLGSRRYEQYF | TGTGCCAGCAGCTTGGGATCTCGACGCTACGAGCAGTACTTC
TRBD1 | TRBJ1-1 | TRBV13 | - | CASSPDRVYTEAFF | TGTGCCAGCAGCCCCGACAGGGTTTACACTGAAGCTTTCTTT
- | TRBJ2-7 | TRBV11-2 | - | CASSPGSGFYEQYF | TGTGCCAGCAGCCCCGGGAGCGGATTCTACGAGCAGTACTTC
- | TRBJ1-4 | TRBV4-1 | few | CASSQPGPREKLFF | TGCGCCAGCAGCCAGCCCGGCCCAAGGGAAAAACTGTTTTTT
TRBD1 | TRBJ1-2 | TRBV4-2 | - | CASSQNDVEGAIYGYTF | TGTGCCAGCAGCCAAAATGATGTAGAGGGGGCGATCTATGGCTACACCTTC
- | TRBJ1-2 | TRBV30 | - | CAWSVGAGAGDGYTF | TGTGCCTGGAGTGTAGGCGCCGGGGCAGGGGATGGCTACACCTTC
- | TRBJ1-1 | TRBV28 | few | CASSPVGFTEAFF | TGTGCCAGCAGCCCCGTGGGGTTCACTGAAGCTTTCTTT
TRBD1 | TRBJ2-7 | TRBV5-5 | - | CASSWDSIYEQYF | TGTGCCAGCAGCTGGGACAGCATCTACGAGCAGTACTTC
- | TRBJ1-1 | TRBV18 | once | CASSPPVRQRNTEAFF | TGTGCCAGCTCACCACCCGTCAGACAAAGGAACACTGAAGCTTTCTTT
- | TRBJ2-1 | TRBV11-2 | - | CASSTRGDSRLYNEQFF | TGTGCCAGCAGTACAAGGGGGGACTCCCGCCTTTACAATGAGCAGTTCTTC
- | TRBJ1-4 | TRBV7-9 | - | CASSPIRDGNEKLFF | TGTGCCAGCAGCCCCATTCGGGACGGGAATGAAAAACTGTTTTTT
- | TRBJ1-2 | TRBV9 | - | CASSVGQSTYGYTF | TGTGCCAGCAGCGTAGGTCAGTCGACCTATGGCTACACCTTC
- | TRBJ2-7 | TRBV7-9 | - | CASSLVSSYEQYF | TGTGCCAGCAGCTTAGTCTCGTCCTACGAGCAGTACTTC
TRBD1 | TRBJ1-2 | TRBV7-9 | - | CASRLPTGVDGYTF | TGTGCCAGCCGACTTCCGACAGGGGTTGATGGCTACACCTTC
TRBD2 | TRBJ2-5 | TRBV6-1 | - | CAAAGGPRETQYF | TGTGCCGCGGCGGGAGGGCCCCGAGAGACCCAGTACTTC
- | TRBJ2-2 | TRBV13 | - | CASSLVMGGELFF | TGTGCCAGCAGCTTAGTAATGGGCGGGGAGCTGTTTTTT
- | TRBJ1-5 | TRBV27 | once | CASSLWQGNQPQHF | TGTGCCAGCAGTTTATGGCAGGGCAATCAGCCCCAGCATTTT
- | TRBJ2-7 | TRBV28 | - | CASSFARGRLAKPYEQYF | TGTGCCAGCAGTTTTGCCAGGGGCCGACTAGCAAAGCCGTACGAGCAGTACTTC
TRBD1 | TRBJ2-3 | TRBV5-8 | once | CASSVGTGFTDTQYF | TGTGCCAGCAGCGTTGGGACAGGATTCACAGATACGCAGTATTTT
- | TRBJ2-2 | TRBV4-3 | - | CASSPTGTGELFF | TGCGCCAGCAGCCCGACAGGCACCGGGGAGCTGTTTTTT
- | TRBJ1-1 | TRBV6-5 | - | CASGISAYTEAFF | TGTGCCAGCGGGATTAGTGCCTACACTGAAGCTTTCTTT
- | TRBJ2-2 | TRBV28 | - | CASSRGAITLGNTGELFF | TGTGCCAGCTCCCGGGGGGCGATAACGTTAGGTAATACCGGGGAGCTGTTTTTT
TRBD2 | TRBJ2-1 | TRBV5-4 | - | CASSLKRELNNEQFF | TGTGCCAGCAGCTTGAAGCGGGAGCTGAACAATGAGCAGTTCTTC
- | TRBJ2-7 | TRBV27 | - | CASSLSRGQVYEQYF | TGTGCCAGCAGTTTATCTCGGGGGCAGGTATACGAGCAGTACTTC
TRBD1 | TRBJ1-2 | TRBV27 | - | CASSSHMLGTELGGYTF | TGTGCCAGCAGTTCCCATATGCTCGGGACAGAACTCGGTGGCTACACCTTC
TRBD1 | TRBJ1-4 | TRBV7-3 | - | CASSSRQGGNEKLFF | TGTGCCAGCAGCTCGCGACAGGGTGGGAATGAAAAACTGTTTTTT
- | TRBJ2-5 | TRBV7-8 | - | CASSRNRGGGETQYF | TGTGCCAGCAGCCGCAACCGGGGTGGTGGGGAGACCCAGTACTTC
- | TRBJ1-2 | TRBV27 | - | CASRLRYGDGYTF | TGTGCCAGCAGGCTCCGTTATGGGGATGGCTACACCTTC
TRBD2 | TRBJ2-7 | TRBV7-9 | - | CASSREGYEQYF | TGTGCCAGCAGCCGGGAGGGATACGAGCAGTACTTC
TRBD1 | TRBJ2-3 | TRBV4-3 | - | CASSQDGTDAEGDTQYF | TGCGCCAGCAGCCAAGATGGGACAGATGCCGAGGGGGATACGCAGTATTTT
- | TRBJ1-1 | TRBV2 | - | CASSGETAAMNTEAFF | TGTGCCAGCAGTGGCGAAACAGCCGCCATGAACACTGAAGCTTTCTTT
TRBD2 | TRBJ2-7 | TRBV7-8 | - | CASWEGYEQYF | TGTGCCAGTTGGGAGGGATACGAGCAGTACTTC
- | TRBJ1-4 | TRBV7-9 | - | CASSLGGAVQKLFF | TGTGCCAGCAGCTTAGGGGGGGCGGTCCAAAAACTGTTTTTT
- | TRBJ2-3 | TRBV27 | - | CASSSPGDTQYF | TGTGCCAGCAGTTCCCCGGGAGATACGCAGTATTTT
- | TRBJ1-3 | TRBV13 | - | CASSTGRGSGNTIYF | TGTGCCAGCAGTACCGGGAGGGGCTCTGGAAACACCATATATTTT